A selection of T cell receptor beta chains follows, all from one sample in a study of cytomegalovirus exposure and HLA in healthy donors. Method: immunoSEQ multiplex PCR; TCRdb's copy keeps in-frame clones and lacks some. This table has about 120,000 clones, about nine tenths appearing once. Source material: PBMCs. The receptor source for this set is a woman under 30 in good health and CMV-seronegative. Each CDR3 is given with its conserved first and last residue. Each record gives: V gene, J gene, D gene, clone size, CDR3 DNA, CDR3 protein. A D gene is named only where the DNA matches it firmly. Not all rows give a size; the values are once, few, many and, for expanded clones, a class.

TRBV6-5,TRBJ1-1,.,.,TGTGCCAGCAGTTCAACAGCCTTGTTGAACACTGAAGCTTTCTTT,CASSSTALLNTEAFF
TRBV29-1,TRBJ1-4,.,.,TGCAGCGTTTTTCTCGAGGATGAAAAACTGTTTTTT,CSVFLEDEKLFF
TRBV7-9,TRBJ2-7,TRBD1,.,TGTGCCAGCAGCCCGACAGGGTATGAGCAGTACTTC,CASSPTGYEQYF
TRBV2,TRBJ2-5,.,.,TGTGCCAGCAAAGTGCAGTACCAAGAGACCCAGTACTTC,CASKVQYQETQYF
TRBV6-5,TRBJ2-1,.,.,TGTGCCAGCAGTTACCTGCAGTCCAATGAGCAGTTCTTC,CASSYLQSNEQFF
TRBV7-8,TRBJ1-5,.,.,TGTGCCAGCAACAAGGGGACACCTAATCAGCCCCAGCATTTT,CASNKGTPNQPQHF
TRBV29-1,TRBJ2-7,TRBD2,.,TGCAGCGTGGCGGGACTAGCGGGAGCCCAGATATCCTACGAGCAGTACTTC,CSVAGLAGAQISYEQYF
TRBV5-4,TRBJ2-7,TRBD1,.,TGTGCCAGCAGCCTGGGACAGGGGGACTACGAGCAGTACTTC,CASSLGQGDYEQYF
TRBV11-2,TRBJ2-7,TRBD1,.,TGTGCCAGCAGCATGACAGGGAGACCCTACGAGCAGTACTTC,CASSMTGRPYEQYF
TRBV9,TRBJ2-1,.,.,TGTGCCAGCAGCGGTCTAGCAGAGAGCTCCTACAATGAGCAGTTCTTC,CASSGLAESSYNEQFF
TRBV5-1,TRBJ2-7,.,.,TGCGCCAGCAGCTTTTGGGCAGGTCCTTCCTACGAGCAGTACTTC,CASSFWAGPSYEQYF
TRBV6-4,TRBJ2-2,.,.,TGTGCCAGCAGTGACTCTGACAGCACTAACACCGGGGAGCTGTTTTTT,CASSDSDSTNTGELFF
TRBV21-1,TRBJ1-4,.,once,TGTGCCAGCAGCAAAGATAGGGACAGTAATGAAAAACTGTTTTTT,CASSKDRDSNEKLFF
TRBV6-1,TRBJ2-7,.,.,TGTGCCAGCAGGGAGCATCAGCGAGACTCCTACGAGCAGTACTTC,CASREHQRDSYEQYF
TRBV14,TRBJ2-7,.,.,TGTGCCAGCAGCCAAGATTTCTCCCCTAGTAAGCAGTACTTC,CASSQDFSPSKQYF
TRBV7-3,TRBJ2-1,.,once,TGTGCCAGCAGCTTAGGGATGACGGGGGGCGGCGATGAGCAGTTCTTC,CASSLGMTGGGDEQFF
TRBV18,TRBJ1-5,.,.,TGTGCCAGCTCACCGACCGGGACAACTAGCAATCAGCCCCAGCATTTT,CASSPTGTTSNQPQHF
TRBV16,TRBJ2-7,.,.,TGTGCCAGCAGCCCCTCTACGTACGAGCAGTACTTC,CASSPSTYEQYF
TRBV2,TRBJ2-7,TRBD2,.,TGTGCCAGCAGTGCACACGGGAGGACTAGCGGGACCCACGAGCAGTACTTC,CASSAHGRTSGTHEQYF
TRBV13,TRBJ2-2,TRBD2,.,TGTGCCAGCAGCGAGCTTGGACTAGCGGGAGGTCGGGAGCTGTTTTTT,CASSELGLAGGRELFF
TRBV5-5,TRBJ2-5,.,.,TGTGCCAGCAGCTGGAGGGGCAGGAGGCCCCAAGAGACCCAGTACTTC,CASSWRGRRPQETQYF
TRBV13,TRBJ2-3,TRBD1,.,TGTGCCAGCAGCCCCGGGACAGGGGGTAGCACAGATACGCAGTATTTT,CASSPGTGGSTDTQYF
TRBV6-1,TRBJ1-1,.,.,TGTGCCACCACTAGAGGGAGCAAAGCTTTCTTT,CATTRGSKAFF
TRBV5-1,TRBJ2-5,.,.,TGCGCCAGCAGCTTCGTCGCGTGGCAAGAGACCCAGTACTTC,CASSFVAWQETQYF
TRBV18,TRBJ2-7,TRBD2,once,TGTGCCAGCTCACCAAGAGGGACTAGCGGGAGGGCCTCGTCCTACGAGCAGTACTTC,CASSPRGTSGRASSYEQYF
TRBV2,TRBJ1-5,TRBD1,.,TGTGCCAGCGCAGGGGGGCGACAGCCCCAGCATTTT,CASAGGRQPQHF